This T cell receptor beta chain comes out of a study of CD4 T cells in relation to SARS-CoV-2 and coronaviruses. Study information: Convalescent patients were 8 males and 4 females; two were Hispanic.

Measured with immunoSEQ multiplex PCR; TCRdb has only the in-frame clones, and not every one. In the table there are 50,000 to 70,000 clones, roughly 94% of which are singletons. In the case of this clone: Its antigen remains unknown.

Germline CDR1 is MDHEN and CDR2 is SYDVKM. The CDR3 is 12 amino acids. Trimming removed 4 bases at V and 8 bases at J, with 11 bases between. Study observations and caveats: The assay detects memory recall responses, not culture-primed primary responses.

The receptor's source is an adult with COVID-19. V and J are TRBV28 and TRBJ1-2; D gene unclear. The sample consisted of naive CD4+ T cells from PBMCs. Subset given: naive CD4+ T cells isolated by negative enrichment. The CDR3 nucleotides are TGTGCCAGCAGTTCCTTGGTCCGAGGCTACACCTTC. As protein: CASSSLVRGYTF.